Shown below are 10 T cell receptor beta chains from a single sample sequenced in a study of OX40 agonist ivuxolimab in advanced cancers. Only in-frame clones appear in the TCRdb table, and some are missing; sequencing was by immunoSEQ multiplex PCR. Found here are tens of thousands of clones, approximately 80% of them singletons; the top ten hold roughly 0.41%. Specimen: CD4+ or CD8+ T cells sorted from blood, collected in a trial of the OX40 agonist ivuxolimab. The receptors here all came from an adult with an advanced solid tumor such as melanoma, head and neck, liver or kidney cancer.

In this sample, this clone turned up once. The chain links TRBV2 to TRBJ2-7; 7 bases agree with TRBD2. This CDR3 contains 15 residues. The trim removed 0 bases at V and 3 bases at J, leaving 5 bases unmatched. Per germline, CDR1 SNHLY and CDR2 FYNNEI. The CDR3: CASSEARRGDYEQYV. The DNA for the CDR3 is TGTGCCAGCAGTGAAGCGCGCCGGGGGGACTACGAGCAGTACGTC.

The chain uses TRBV10-3 and TRBJ2-7; 8 bases are a match to TRBD1. Germline V gene sequence: CDR1 ENHRY, CDR2 SYGVKD. Trimming cost V 6 bases and J 5 bases; bases outside gene matches: 6. This CDR3 spans 13 amino acids. CDR3 bases: TGTGCCATCAGGCCCGGACAGGGAAACGAGCAGTACTTC. Amino acid sequence: CAIRPGQGNEQYF.

As to this clone: The sample holds other DNA sequences that translate to the same CDR3. The chain has TRBV27 and TRBJ2-7; D may be TRBD1 (5 bases). The CDR3 has 13 residues. Germline V lookup: CDR1 MNHEY, CDR2 SMNVEV (reference sequence). V lost 3 bases, J lost 4 bases, and 10 bases lay in between. The CDR3 sequence: CASSFGATYEQYF. The DNA for the CDR3 is TGTGCCAGCAGTTTTGGGGCTACTTACGAGCAGTACTTC.

This chain connects TRBV6-6 to TRBJ1-2; D unresolved. Germline values: CDR1 MNHNY, CDR2 SVGAGI (reference sequence). Trimming left V 2 bases short and J 4 bases short, with 14 bases between. This CDR3 is 15 amino acids long. CDR3 bases: TGTGCCAGCAGTTACCCTTCAAGGTCCTTCTATGGCTACACCTTC. Its translation: CASSYPSRSFYGYTF.

V gene TRBV7-8 combines with J gene TRBJ2-6; 7 nucleotides agree with TRBD1. Trimming took 3 bases from V and 2 from J; bases not matched to a gene: 13. The V gene's germline CDR1 is SGHVS and CDR2 FQNEAQ. The CDR3 has 19 residues. The chain's CDR3 is CASSFAGTVRTPGANVLTF. The CDR3 DNA is TGTGCCAGCAGCTTCGCCGGGACAGTACGAACCCCTGGGGCCAACGTCCTGACTTTC.

V gene TRBV9 combines with J gene TRBJ2-7, with 10 bases fitting TRBD2. With V trimmed by 2 bases and J by 4 bases, 9 bases remained unmatched. This CDR3 spans 16 amino acids. CDR1 and CDR2 (germline): SGDLS, YYNGEE. This CDR3 reads CASSVGLAGESYEQYF. CDR3 nucleotide sequence: TGTGCCAGCAGCGTCGGTCTAGCGGGAGAATCGTACGAGCAGTACTTC.

The rearrangement joins TRBV18 to TRBJ2-2; no definite D call. Per germline, CDR1 KGHSH and CDR2 LQKENI. Trimming left V 4 bases short and J 4 bases short, with 7 bases between. The CDR3 consists of 13 residues. DNA of the CDR3: TGTGCCAGCTCACGAGAGGTCACCGGGGAGCTGTTTTTT. Translation gives CASSREVTGELFF.

The J gene is TRBJ1-5, the V gene TRBV29-1; no definite D call. Trimming took off 4 bases at V and 5 bases at J, with 9 bases between the two ends. The CDR3 runs 12 residues. CDR1 SQVTM and CDR2 ANQGSEA come from the germline V gene. DNA for the CDR3: TGCAGCGTTGGATGGGCCGATCAGCCCCAGCATTTT. As protein: CSVGWADQPQHF.

The chain is built from TRBV2 and TRBJ2-5; 8 nucleotides agree with TRBD1. The germline V gene encodes CDR1 SNHLY and CDR2 FYNNEI. V shed 5 bases, J shed 5 bases, and the junction held 7 bases outside the gene matches. The CDR3 extends over 14 amino acids. DNA for the CDR3: TGTGCCAGCAGTCGACAGGGGAGTGTGGAGACCCAGTACTTC. Amino acids: CASSRQGSVETQYF.

This clone was observed once. The chain has TRBV6-1 and TRBJ2-5, with D tentatively TRBD2 (5 bases). The V end lost 8 bases, the J end lost 0 bases, and 13 bases lay between the germline ends. This CDR3 is built from 14 residues. Germline-derived CDR1 and CDR2 are MNHNS and SASEGT. The CDR3 sequence: CASGMAGDQETQYF. As DNA, the CDR3 is TGTGCCAGCGGAATGGCGGGCGACCAAGAGACCCAGTACTTC.